These 2 T cell receptor beta chains were sequenced from one sample in a study of CD4 T cells in relation to SARS-CoV-2 and coronaviruses. Unexposed donor CD4+ T cells date from 2011-2018, before the COVID-19 pandemic. After more than eight days of culture, CD4+ T cells were isolated. The antigens of these receptors remain unknown. The method was immunoSEQ multiplex PCR; TCRdb's version includes in-frame clones alone and lacks a portion of them. Of just under 20,000 clones in the sample, 74% were seen once. Sequencing used CD4+ T cells from PBMCs, cultured in vitro. Receptors were obtained from a human donor in good health.

The chain has TRBV10-1 and TRBJ2-7; TRBD2 matches at 9 bases. CDR1 is WNHNN and CDR2 is SYGVQD in the germline V gene (reference sequence). The CDR3 runs to 14 residues. V shed 11 bases and J 1 base; nucleotides not matched to a gene: 9. This CDR3 reads CAGTSLSTSYEQYF. The DNA of the CDR3 is TGCGCCGGGACTAGCTTGAGCACTTCCTACGAGCAGTACTTC.

In its sample, this clone was seen once. V is TRBV3-1 (or the pseudogene TRBV3-2) and J is TRBJ2-1; D unresolved. There are 12 residues in the CDR3. The V end lost 0 bases, the J end lost 11 bases, and 8 bases lay between the germline ends. Germline V CDR1 and CDR2: LGHDT, YNNKEL (reference sequence). CDR3 DNA: TGTGCCAGCAGCCAAGAAACGGGCAAGCAGTTCTTC. Translation gives CASSQETGKQFF.